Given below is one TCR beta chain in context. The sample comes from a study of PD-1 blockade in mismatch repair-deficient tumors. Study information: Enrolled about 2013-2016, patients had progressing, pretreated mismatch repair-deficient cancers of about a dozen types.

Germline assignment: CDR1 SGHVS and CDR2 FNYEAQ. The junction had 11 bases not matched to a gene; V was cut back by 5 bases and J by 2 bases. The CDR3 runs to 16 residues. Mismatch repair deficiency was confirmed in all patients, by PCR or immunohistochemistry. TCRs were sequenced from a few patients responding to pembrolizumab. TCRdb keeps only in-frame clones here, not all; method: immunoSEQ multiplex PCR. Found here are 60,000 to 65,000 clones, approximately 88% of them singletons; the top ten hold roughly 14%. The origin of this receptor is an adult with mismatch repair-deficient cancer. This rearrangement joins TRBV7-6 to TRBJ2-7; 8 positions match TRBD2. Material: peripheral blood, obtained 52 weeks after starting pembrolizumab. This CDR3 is CASSKHVGGGTYEQYF. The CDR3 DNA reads TGTGCCAGCAGCAAACACGTGGGCGGGGGGACCTACGAGCAGTACTTC.